This TCR beta chain is drawn from a study of blood T cell repertoires in COVID-19. Study details: Samples of COVID-19 (acute and convalescent) were obtained from the United States, Italy and Spain. T cells, B-cell-depleted T cells, or PBMCs supplied cDNA or gDNA.

Clones were read by immunoSEQ multiplex PCR, and TCRdb kept only the in-frame ones, dropping some. The table includes about 390,000 clones, more than 70% detected once. The CDR3 has 16 amino acids. Deletions cut 0 bases from V and 7 bases from J, with 19 bases between. Germline loops: CDR1 LGHNA, CDR2 YNFKEQ. While infection was still active, Seattle patients were enrolled and then followed longitudinally. The clonotype was recovered from a woman in her fifties or sixties with COVID-19, enrolled during active disease. Source material: peripheral blood. This chain connects TRBV4-2 to TRBJ2-7, with a possible D match to TRBD2 (5 bases). For the CDR3, the DNA is TGTGCCAGCAGCCAAGAAGAAGCTGGAGGAGAGAGGGAGCAGTACTTC. Protein product: CASSQEEAGGEREQYF.